The source of this T cell receptor beta chain is a study of cytomegalovirus exposure and HLA in healthy donors. Study-wide points: Rarity characterized most TCR sequences, yet some public TCRs appeared in many donors. Approximately 160 TCR beta chains were listed as cytomegalovirus-associated.

CDR1 is SGHTA and CDR2 is FQGNSA in the germline V gene. Deletions cut 2 bases from V and 8 bases from J, with 15 bases between. This CDR3 has 14 amino acids. This table comes from immunoSEQ multiplex PCR, and its TCRdb copy is limited to in-frame clones, with some not included. Here the sample spans 150,000 to 200,000 clones, more than 75% being singletons. Concerning this clone itself: Its specificity is not known.

This sequence joins TRBV7-2 and TRBJ1-2; D is possibly TRBD1 (6 bases). Sequenced: PBMCs. This receptor was obtained from a man younger than 35 in good health and CMV-seropositive. The CDR3 nucleotides are TGTGCCAGCAGCTTACAACAGGGCCGCGAGGGCTACACCTTC. It codes for CASSLQQGREGYTF.